These 19 T cell receptor beta chains came from one sample sequenced in a study of T-cell reconstitution after alpha-beta-depleted transplantation in children. Unique molecular identifiers were used in preparing the TCRbeta library. TCRdb re-analysed the PCR reads in MiXCR, keeping a single row per CDR3 protein. The sample consists of 440,000 or so distinct CDR3 sequences, 43% of them appearing once. The material sequenced was PBMCs, taken before TCRalphabeta/CD19-depleted stem cell transplant. The receptors come from a girl aged 2 to 9 with aplastic anemia, due to receive a stem cell transplant.

This clonotype has more than one count but fewer than ten. This chain connects TRBV3-1 to TRBJ2-2; D might be TRBD2 (5 bases). V lost 8 bases and J 6 bases, leaving 10 bases between the germline ends. The CDR3 has 12 residues. From germline, CDR1 is LGHDT and CDR2 YNNKEL (reference sequence). The CDR3 DNA is TGTGCCAGCTGTACTAGTTCCGGGGAGCTGTTTTTT. As protein: CASCTSSGELFF.

The CDR3 DNA reads TGCGCCAGCAGCCAAATCGGGACAGGGGGCTACGAGCAGTACTTC. Amino acids: CASSQIGTGGYEQYF. The V call is TRBV5-1, the J call TRBJ2-7; TRBD1 matches at 11 bases. The V gene end was trimmed by 4 bases and the J gene end by 3 bases; junction bases not matched to a gene: 6. The CDR3 spans 15 residues. Per the germline V gene, CDR1 is SGHRS and CDR2 is YFSETQ.

This rearrangement joins TRBV12-3 or TRBV12-4 to TRBJ2-1; 7 nucleotides match TRBD2. V lost 7 bases, J lost 0 bases, and 6 bases stayed unmatched. The CDR3 covers 15 residues. CDR3 nucleotide sequence: TGTGCCAGCACCCCGGGAGGAGGCTCCTACAATGAGCAGTTCTTC. Residues: CASTPGGGSYNEQFF.

This clonotype appeared once. The gene calls are TRBV5-1 and TRBJ1-1, with 8 positions matching TRBD1. J gave up 0 bases and V 4 bases, and 8 bases lay outside the gene matches. This CDR3 has 16 amino acids. CDR1 SGHRS and CDR2 YFSETQ come from the germline V gene. CDR3 DNA sequence: TGCGCCAGCAGCCTCTCAGGGGGCAATATGAACACTGAAGCTTTCTTT. Translating it yields CASSLSGGNMNTEAFF.

Remarks on this clonotype: A much larger clone lies one base from this, so it may be a read error. This sequence joins TRBV20-1 and TRBJ2-4; D gene uncertain. The CDR3 length is 14 residues. V was trimmed by 3 bases and J by 0 bases, leaving 9 bases between them. The germline V gene has CDR1 DFQATT and CDR2 SNEGSKA (reference sequence). CDR3 sequence (DNA): TGCAGTGCTAGGCGCAGGCTAGCCAAAAACATTCAGTACTTC. Its translation is CSARRRLAKNIQYF.

This clonotype was observed many times. The J gene is TRBJ2-1, the V gene TRBV5-1; 14 bases map to TRBD2. The J segment lost 7 bases and the V segment lost 0 bases, leaving 6 bases of the junction unmatched. CDR1 is SGHRS, CDR2 YFSETQ, per germline. The CDR3 spans 17 residues. The CDR3, as DNA: TGCGCCAGCAGCTTGGCGGCGGGGACTAGCGGGAGTAATGAGCAGTTCTTC. This codes for CASSLAAGTSGSNEQFF.

This clonotype was seen a few times. This rearrangement joins TRBV20-1 to TRBJ2-3; 13 bases agree with TRBD2. The CDR3 sequence is 16 residues long. With V trimmed by 1 base and J by 4 bases, 5 bases remained unmatched. The germline V gene encodes CDR1 DFQATT and CDR2 SNEGSKA (reference sequence). CDR3: CSARGGTSGTPDTQYF. The CDR3 nucleotides read TGCAGTGCTAGAGGAGGGACTAGCGGGACCCCAGATACGCAGTATTTT.

The rearrangement joins TRBV4-2 to TRBJ2-3, with D maybe TRBD1 (5 bases). The CDR3 runs to 17 residues. The germline CDR1 and CDR2 sequences are LGHNA and YNFKEQ. The V and J ends lost 4 bases and 0 bases respectively, with 17 bases between them. The CDR3: CASSLEKGSGSTDTQYF. The CDR3 nucleotides read TGTGCCAGCAGCCTCGAAAAGGGGTCCGGGAGCACAGATACGCAGTATTTT.

This clonotype was seen at least ten times. This CDR3 reads CASSQQEGFFSYNEQFF. The CDR3 DNA reads as TGTGCCAGCAGCCAACAGGAGGGTTTTTTTTCCTACAATGAGCAGTTCTTC. The J gene is TRBJ2-1, the V gene TRBV14, with a weak D call TRBD2 (6 bases). The CDR3 has 17 residues. The germline V gene has CDR1 SGHDN and CDR2 FVKESK. The V gene lost 2 bases and the J gene lost 1 base, with 15 bases spanning the gap.

This clonotype came up many times. The chain couples TRBV5-1 to TRBJ2-5, with 8 bases matching TRBD2. Trimming took 1 base from V and 4 from J; bases not matched to a gene: 6. Per germline, CDR1 SGHRS and CDR2 YFSETQ. This CDR3 is 15 amino acids long. The CDR3 sequence is CASSLFSGAPETQYF. The CDR3 DNA reads as TGCGCCAGCAGCTTGTTTAGCGGGGCCCCAGAGACCCAGTACTTC.

This clonotype was recorded many times. The rearrangement links TRBV12-3 or TRBV12-4 to TRBJ2-1; D call uncertain. Trimming took off 5 bases at V and 11 bases at J, with 7 bases between the two ends. The CDR3 covers 10 residues. CDR3 sequence (DNA): TGTGCCAGCAGTAGGACCAAGCAGTTCTTC. Translating gives CASSRTKQFF.

This clonotype was seen repeatedly, ten times or more. This chain connects TRBV5-8 to TRBJ2-7; D remains ambiguous. Germline V lookup: CDR1 SGHTS, CDR2 YDEGEE. CDR3 length: 13 amino acids. V lost 3 bases to trimming and J lost 2 bases, with 9 bases between them. In nucleotides, the CDR3 is TGTGCCAGCAGCTCGAGACACACCTACGAGCAGTACTTC. Translating it yields CASSSRHTYEQYF.

V is TRBV5-1 and J is TRBJ2-6; a weak D match, TRBD1 (7 bases). Deletions cut 0 bases from V and 1 base from J, with 14 bases between. Germline CDR1 reads SGHRS; CDR2 reads YFSETQ. The CDR3 loop spans 18 amino acids. CDR3 amino acids: CASSLGPRGASGANVLTF. CDR3 nucleotides: TGCGCCAGCAGCTTGGGTCCCAGGGGGGCTTCTGGGGCCAACGTCCTGACTTTC.

The J gene is TRBJ2-1, the V gene TRBV20-1; D unresolved. This CDR3 is 11 amino acids long. CDR1 and CDR2 from the germline V gene are DFQATT and SNEGSKA (reference sequence). The V end lost 2 bases, the J end lost 10 bases, and 9 bases lay between the germline ends. CDR3 nucleotide sequence: TGCAGTGCTAGATACCCAAGAGAGCAGTTCTTC. Translating gives CSARYPREQFF.

The gene calls are TRBV20-1 and TRBJ2-1; 9 nucleotides agree with TRBD1. The CDR3 consists of 16 residues. Germline CDR1 is DFQATT and CDR2 is SNEGSKA (reference sequence). The V segment lost 5 bases and the J segment 3 bases; nucleotides outside the gene matches: 11. The DNA for the CDR3 is TGCAGTGCTGGAACCGGGACAGGGTCGTTCTACAATGAGCAGTTCTTC. Amino acid sequence: CSAGTGTGSFYNEQFF.

This clonotype was counted at least ten times. The V and J genes are TRBV7-2 and TRBJ2-7; 8 bases map to TRBD1. CDR3 length: 14 residues. CDR1 and CDR2 (germline): SGHTA, FQGNSA. V shed 6 bases, J shed 2 bases, and the junction held 6 bases outside the gene matches. The CDR3 coding sequence is TGTGCCAGCAGTTTACAGGGGGGAACCTACGAGCAGTACTTC. It encodes CASSLQGGTYEQYF.

This clonotype has more than one count but fewer than ten. V and J are TRBV6-1 and TRBJ1-5, with a weak D call TRBD1 (6 bases). Trimming pared 7 bases from V and 4 bases from J, leaving 20 bases between. CDR3 length equals 16 residues. Per the germline V gene, CDR1 is MNHNS and CDR2 is SASEGT. The CDR3: CASTPRGAGDNQPQHF. Written as DNA, the CDR3 is TGTGCCAGCACGCCTCGCGGGGCAGGGGATAATCAGCCCCAGCATTTT.

This clonotype was detected ten times or more. J is TRBJ2-2 and V is TRBV9, with D possibly matching TRBD1 (5 bases). This CDR3 contains 14 residues. Germline values: CDR1 SGDLS, CDR2 YYNGEE. V was cut by 8 bases and J by 0 bases, with 11 bases left in between. The CDR3 is CASTGPPNTGELFF. DNA for the CDR3: TGTGCCAGTACAGGCCCTCCGAACACCGGGGAGCTGTTTTTT.

This clonotype was picked up a small number of times. The genes are TRBV11-2 and TRBJ2-7, with no clear D. Germline assignment: CDR1 SGHAT and CDR2 FQNNGV. The V gene lost 2 bases and the J gene lost 2 bases, with 7 bases spanning the gap. The CDR3 has 13 amino acids. CDR3 sequence reads: CASSLLAPYEQYF. CDR3 in DNA: TGTGCCAGCAGCTTACTCGCGCCCTACGAGCAGTACTTC. The full variable domain, completed using reference TRBV11-2 and TRBJ2-7, is EAGVAQSPRYKIIEKRQSVAFWCNPISGHATLYWYQQILGQGPKLLIQFQNNGVVDDSQLPKDRFSAERLKGVDSTLKIQPAKLEDSAVYLCASSLLAPYEQYFGPGTRLTVT.